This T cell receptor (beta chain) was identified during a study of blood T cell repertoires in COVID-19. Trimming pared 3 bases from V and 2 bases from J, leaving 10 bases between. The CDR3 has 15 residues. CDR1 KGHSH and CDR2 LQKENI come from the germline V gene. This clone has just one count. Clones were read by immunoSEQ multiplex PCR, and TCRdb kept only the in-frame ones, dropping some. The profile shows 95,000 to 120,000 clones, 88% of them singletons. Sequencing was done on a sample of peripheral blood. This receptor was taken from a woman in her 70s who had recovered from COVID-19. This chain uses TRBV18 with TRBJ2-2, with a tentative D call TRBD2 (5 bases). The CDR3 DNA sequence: TGTGCCAGCTCACCCCGAGGGATAAACACCGGGGAGCTGTTTTTT. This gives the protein CASSPRGINTGELFF.